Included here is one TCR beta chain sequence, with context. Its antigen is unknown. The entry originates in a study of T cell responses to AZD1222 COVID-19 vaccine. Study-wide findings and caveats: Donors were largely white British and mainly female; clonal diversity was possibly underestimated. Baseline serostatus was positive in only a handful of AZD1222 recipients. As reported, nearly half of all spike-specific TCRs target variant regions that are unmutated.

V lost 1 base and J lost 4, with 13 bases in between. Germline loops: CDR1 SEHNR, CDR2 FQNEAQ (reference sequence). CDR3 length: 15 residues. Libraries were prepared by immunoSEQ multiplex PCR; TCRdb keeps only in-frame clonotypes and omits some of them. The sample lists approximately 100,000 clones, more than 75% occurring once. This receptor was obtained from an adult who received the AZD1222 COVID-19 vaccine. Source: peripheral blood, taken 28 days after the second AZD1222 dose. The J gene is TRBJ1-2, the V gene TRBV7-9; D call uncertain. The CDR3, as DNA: TGTGCCAGCAGCTTAGACCGTCCAGGTTCCTATGGCTACACCTTC. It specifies CASSLDRPGSYGYTF.